The clone carrying this T cell receptor (beta chain) has at least ten counts. Its specificity is unknown. Germline CDR1 is MNHNS and CDR2 is SASEGT. The V end lost 2 bases, the J end lost 1 base, and 17 bases lay between the germline ends. This CDR3 has 17 residues. The study amplified the TCR beta CDR3 region from genomic DNA. This amplification was carried out by two rounds of multiplex PCR. Each TRBV and TRBJ gene had its own primer in the first PCR round. In TCRdb, the multiplex PCR reads were re-called with MiXCR into one record per CDR3 protein. The table shows roughly 14,000 distinct CDR3 sequences, with approximately 31% occurring only once. This specimen belongs to a study of prognosis after radiotherapy for stage I lung cancer. General study points: Post-treatment Shannon entropy following stereotactic body radiation therapy was lower among patients who developed distant metastases. TRBV and TRBJ gene usage reportedly differed between patients with and without metastases.

Sample collection consisted of about 5.4 milliliters of peripheral blood drawn at each of two time points. This TCR derives from a donor aged 50 or older with non-small cell lung cancer. The sample in question was PBMCs, obtained before or after stereotactic body radiation therapy (not recorded which). The chain joins TRBV6-1 to TRBJ1-1; D gene uncertain. CDR3 DNA sequence: TGTGCCAGCAGTGAATTAACCAGTGCCGTTACGAACACTGAAGCTTTCTTT. Translated, it gives CASSELTSAVTNTEAFF.